Each of the 30 T cell receptor beta chains below was sequenced from the same sample in a study of tumor and adjacent non-tumor tissue in lung cancer. RNA was extracted from bulk tissue without any cell sorting. Distant lung tissue was collected more than 3 cm away from the tumor edge. Three rounds of nested PCR, following a modified ARM-PCR protocol, produced the TCRbeta library. TCRdb processed the multiplex PCR reads anew with MiXCR; each CDR3 protein has one entry. The repertoire includes approximately 110,000 distinct CDR3 sequences, 50% to 70% of them detected once, and roughly 19% sits in the top ten. The sample consisted of distant non-tumor lung tissue. Every receptor here comes from a man between 60 and 75 years old with non-small cell lung cancer.

This clonotype has ten or more counts. J is TRBJ1-2 and V is TRBV20-1; tentative D call: TRBD1 (6 bases). This CDR3 spans 15 amino acids. Germline CDR1 reads DFQATT; CDR2 reads SNEGSKA (reference sequence). Trimming pared 2 bases from V and 4 bases from J, leaving 17 bases between. The CDR3 sequence is CSARIRQDQIYGYTF. CDR3 coding DNA: TGCAGTGCTAGAATCCGACAGGACCAAATCTATGGCTACACCTTC.

This clonotype occurred many times. The chain recombines TRBV5-6 with TRBJ1-5; D perhaps matches TRBD1 (6 bases). Trimming took off 3 bases at V and 2 bases at J, with 15 bases between the two ends. The CDR3 contains 16 residues. CDR1 is SGHDT and CDR2 is YYEEEE in the germline V gene. The CDR3 sequence is CASSWGPGGGNQPQHF. The CDR3 DNA is TGTGCCAGCAGCTGGGGTCCGGGGGGCGGCAATCAGCCCCAGCATTTT. The full variable domain, completed using reference TRBV5-6 and TRBJ1-5, is DAGVTQSPTHLIKTRGQQVTLRCSPKSGHDTVSWYQQALGQGPQFIFQYYEEEERQRGNFPDRFSGHQFPNYSSELNVNALLLGDSALYLCASSWGPGGGNQPQHFGDGTRLSIL.

On this clonotype itself: Mismatch with germline at one junction end may stem from a read error. This chain joins TRBV11-3 and TRBJ2-6; tentative D call: TRBD1 (6 bases). Germline assignment: CDR1 SGHNT and CDR2 YENEEA. This CDR3 has 15 amino acids. The CDR3: CASRQQGSEANVMTF. In nucleotides, the CDR3 is TGTGCCAGCAGGCAACAGGGTTCTGAGGCCAACGTCATGACTTTC.

Worth noting for this clonotype: A single base separates this from a much larger clone, so it may be a read error. The rearrangement links TRBV5-6 to TRBJ2-7, with D unresolved. Germline values: CDR1 SGHDT, CDR2 YYEEEE. CDR3 length equals 12 residues. The ends were cut back, 6 bases at V and 4 bases at J, with 11 bases in the middle. The CDR3 sequence is CASNRRVYEQYF. The CDR3, as DNA: TGTGCCAGCAACCGACGGGTTTACGAGCAGTACTTC.

Points on this clonotype: A much larger clone lies a single base off, so this may be a read error. V and J are TRBV7-9 and TRBJ2-4; 16 bases map to TRBD2. The junction had 5 bases not matched to a gene; V was cut back by 3 bases and J by 0 bases. The CDR3 is 19 amino acids. CDR1 and CDR2 from the germline V gene are SEHNR and FQNEAQ (reference sequence). CDR3 residues: CASSFGTSGGALAKNIQYF. The DNA for the CDR3 is TGTGCCAGCAGCTTCGGGACTAGCGGGGGGGCACTAGCCAAAAACATTCAGTACTTC.

J is TRBJ2-3 and V is TRBV4-1; TRBD2 matches at 7 bases. The CDR3 length is 17 residues. With 4 bases clipped from V and 4 bases from J, the junction kept 14 bases outside the gene matches. CDR1 and CDR2 from the germline V gene are MGHRA and YSYEKL. The CDR3 nucleotides are TGCGCCAGCAGCCGAGCCGTAGCGGGCGCCGGATCAGATACGCAGTATTTT. Its translation is CASSRAVAGAGSDTQYF.

V gene TRBV6-5 combines with J gene TRBJ1-4, with a weak D call TRBD1 (6 bases). V lost 7 bases and J lost 7, with 22 bases in between. Germline CDR1 MNHEY, CDR2 SVGAGI. The length of the CDR3 is 16 residues. In DNA, the CDR3 is TGTGCCAGCAATTATCGCAGCGGAGGGGGTAGTGAAAAACTGTTTTTT. This codes for CASNYRSGGGSEKLFF.

The V call is TRBV10-3, the J call TRBJ2-1; D gene uncertain. V was shortened by 0 bases and J by 10 bases, with 10 bases between the two germline ends. This CDR3 has 13 residues. Germline V CDR1 and CDR2: ENHRY, SYGVKD. CDR3 sequence: CAISESNSYEQFF. DNA for the CDR3: TGTGCCATCAGTGAGTCGAATTCGTACGAGCAGTTCTTC.

Regarding this clonotype: A junction boundary mismatches the germline segment, possibly from a read error. The chain carries TRBV12-3 or TRBV12-4 and TRBJ2-1; 15 nucleotides line up with TRBD2. CDR3 length equals 16 residues. The chain's CDR3 is CAIGLAGGRRYNEQLF. The CDR3 nucleotides read TGTGCCATCGGACTAGCGGGGGGGCGGCGATATAATGAGCAGCTCTTC.

CDR3 nucleotides: TGTGCCAGCACCACTACGCAGGACAGCTACTGCGAGCAGTACTTC. Protein: CASTTTQDSYCEQYF. The V call is TRBV6-2 or TRBV6-3, the J call TRBJ2-7; tentatively, D is TRBD1 (6 bases). The V end was cut by 7 bases, the J end by 6 bases, with 22 bases between. The CDR3 sequence is 15 residues long. Germline V gene lookup returns CDR1 MNHEY and CDR2 SVGEGT.

A note on this clonotype: Its ends do not fully match the called genes, so a read error is possible. The chain recombines TRBV25-1 with TRBJ1-4, with D unresolved. CDR1 and CDR2 from the germline V gene are MGHDK and SYGVNS. The CDR3 totals 14 residues. CDR3 amino acids: CSSAGFQPNEKLFF. The CDR3 DNA is TGTTCCAGCGCTGGTTTTCAACCTAATGAAAAACTGTTTTTT.

On this clonotype itself: The junction and the germline gene differ at one end; a read error may be behind it. The gene calls are TRBV5-4 and TRBJ2-3; 7 nucleotides align to TRBD2. The CDR3 contains 16 residues. CDR1 and CDR2 (germline): SGHNT, YYREEE (reference sequence). The CDR3 DNA follows: TGTGCCAGCAGCTTGAGTAGCGGGCGGGCACAAAATACGCACTATTTT. Amino acid sequence: CASSLSSGRAQNTHYF.

This clonotype has ten or more counts. The chain uses TRBV12-3 or TRBV12-4 and TRBJ2-7; D is possibly TRBD1 or TRBD2 (6 bases each). Trimming removed 9 bases at V and 2 bases at J, with 26 bases between. The CDR3 has 17 residues. CDR3 nucleotides: TGTGCCAGTCAGAAGGGGGGAGGAGCGGTCCGGCCCTACGAGCAGTACTTC. This gives the protein CASQKGGGAVRPYEQYF.

Details on this clonotype: The CDR3 does not close with the conserved phenylalanine or tryptophan, likely indicating a read error. The V gene is TRBV20-1, the J gene TRBJ1-3; D remains ambiguous. The germline V gene has CDR1 DFQATT and CDR2 SNEGSKA (reference sequence). The CDR3 totals 13 residues. The V end lost 6 bases, the J end lost 0 bases, and 9 bases lay between the germline ends. The CDR3 region is CSAAPYSGNTIYL. CDR3 bases: TGCAGTGCCGCGCCCTACTCTGGAAACACCATATATTTA.

The rearrangement uses TRBV11-1 and TRBJ2-1, with 10 bases that match TRBD2. The trim removed 9 bases at V and 8 bases at J, leaving 16 bases unmatched. Germline-derived CDR1 and CDR2 are SGHAT and FQDESV (reference sequence). This CDR3 contains 16 residues. The CDR3 is CASNARVAGGSHEQFF. The CDR3 nucleotides read TGTGCCAGTAACGCCAGAGTAGCGGGAGGTTCTCATGAGCAGTTCTTC.

The V call is TRBV7-9, the J call TRBJ2-7, with TRBD2 identical over 9 bases. CDR3 length: 19 amino acids. J lost 6 bases, V lost 4 bases, and 22 bases had no gene match. Per the germline V gene, CDR1 is SEHNR and CDR2 is FQNEAQ (reference sequence). The CDR3 DNA reads TGTGCCAGCAGCTCCCAGCAACGGGGCGGGAGGGCCAAATATCGCGAGCAGTACTTC. This translates into CASSSQQRGGRAKYREQYF.

About this clonotype: Since no conserved phenylalanine or tryptophan closes the CDR3, a read error is the likely cause. This sequence joins TRBV29-1 and TRBJ2-7, with D tentatively TRBD2 (5 bases). The germline V gene encodes CDR1 SQVTM and CDR2 ANQGSEA. CDR3 length: 11 amino acids. Trimming took off 7 bases at V and 4 bases at J, with 11 bases between the two ends. The CDR3 reads CSASTGYEQYP. The CDR3 DNA is TGCAGCGCCAGCACGGGGTACGAGCAGTACCCC.

Of note for this clonotype: The junction differs from germline at one of its ends, possibly a read error. V and J are TRBV11-3 and TRBJ2-5, with a possible D match to TRBD2 (6 bases). The CDR3 contains 17 residues. Per germline, CDR1 SGHNT and CDR2 YENEEA. Here the CDR3 reads CASSLSDGSLLQESQYF. Written as DNA, the CDR3 is TGTGCCAGCAGCTTAAGTGACGGGAGTTTACTCCAAGAGAGCCAGTACTTC.

Comments on this clonotype: A read error may produce the germline difference seen at one junction end. The gene calls are TRBV6-5 and TRBJ1-5; no reliable D call. Per germline, CDR1 MNHEY and CDR2 SVGAGI. CDR3 length equals 13 residues. The CDR3 loop reads CASRYSRNRPQHF. Here the CDR3 DNA reads TGTGCCAGCAGATACTCCCGCAATCGGCCCCAGCATTTT.

The V call is TRBV4-1, the J call TRBJ2-5, with D perhaps matching TRBD1 or TRBD2 (5 bases each). V was trimmed by 6 bases and J by 5 bases, leaving 22 bases between them. CDR1 and CDR2 from the germline V gene are MGHRA and YSYEKL. The CDR3 extends over 16 amino acids. CDR3 residues: CASRIHYGINRETQYF. In DNA form, the CDR3 reads TGCGCCAGCAGGATCCACTACGGGATAAACAGGGAGACCCAGTACTTC.

V is TRBV11-3 and J is TRBJ2-1; D is undetermined. The germline V gene encodes CDR1 SGHNT and CDR2 YENEEA. Between the trimmed V and J ends, which lost 1 base and 10 bases, there was a span of 8 bases. The CDR3 consists of 12 residues. The DNA of the CDR3 is TGTGCCAGCAGCTTAGTCGGCGAAGAGCAGTTCTTC. As protein: CASSLVGEEQFF.

This chain links TRBV28 with TRBJ1-4, with D possibly TRBD1 on 5 matching bases. Germline V gives CDR1 MDHEN, CDR2 SYDVKM. The V gene lost 5 bases and the J gene lost 0 bases, with 19 bases spanning the gap. The CDR3 runs 18 residues. The CDR3 sequence is CASSNSGGAGTTNEKLFF. Here the CDR3 DNA reads TGTGCCAGCAGTAACAGCGGAGGGGCCGGGACAACTAATGAAAAACTGTTTTTT.

On this clonotype: A read error may account for a junction end that differs from germline. The rearrangement links TRBV7-3 to TRBJ2-5, with 8 positions matching TRBD2. Germline V gene lookup returns CDR1 SGHTA and CDR2 FQGTGA. The CDR3 is 15 residues long. DNA of the CDR3: TGTGCGAGCAGCACAGGACTAGCCGAAGGGGAGACCCAGTACTTC. It yields the protein CASSTGLAEGETQYF. Full variable domain (remainder filled in from reference TRBV7-3 and TRBJ2-5): GAGVSQTPSNKVTEKGKYVELRCDPISGHTALYWYRQSLGQGPEFLIYFQGTGAADDSGLPNDRFFAVRPEGSVSTLKIQRTERGDSAVYLCASSTGLAEGETQYFGPGTRLLVL.

On this clonotype itself: This likely comes from a read error, as the CDR3 has no conserved phenylalanine or tryptophan at its end. The chain has TRBV6-5 and TRBJ2-7, with 9 bases fitting TRBD2. The CDR3 is made up of 15 amino acids. Germline V gives CDR1 MNHEY, CDR2 SVGAGI. CDR3 in amino acids: CACSSLSLAGYEQYL. The DNA for the CDR3 is TGTGCCTGCAGTTCGCTATCACTAGCGGGCTACGAGCAGTACCTC.

The chain links TRBV12-3 or TRBV12-4 to TRBJ2-7, with 9 bases that match TRBD2. The CDR3 runs 14 residues. Germline trimming cut 8 bases from V and 6 bases from J; bases unmatched to any gene: 11. DNA for the CDR3: TGTGCCAGCCTCTGGGGAGCAGCGGGAGGCGAGCAGTACTTC. Translating it yields CASLWGAAGGEQYF.

Worth noting for this clonotype: A clone one base away is much larger, so this may be a read error. CDR3 region: CVSSFRAGGPADTQYF. For the CDR3, the DNA is TGTGTCAGCAGTTTCCGCGCGGGAGGGCCTGCAGATACGCAGTATTTT. This chain connects TRBV12-3 or TRBV12-4 to TRBJ2-3, with 9 bases that match TRBD2. This CDR3 is 16 amino acids long.

This clonotype was seen a few times. The rearrangement joins TRBV6-2 or TRBV6-3 to TRBJ2-1; D unclear. The V end was cut by 6 bases, the J end by 4 bases, with 16 bases between. Germline CDR1 and CDR2: MNHEY and SVGEGT. The CDR3 runs 15 residues. For the CDR3, the DNA is TGTGCCAGCAGCCTCCGGGCCTACTCTTACAATGAGCAGTTCTTC. Protein product: CASSLRAYSYNEQFF.

Comment on this clonotype: The junction departs from germline at one end; a sequencing error may be responsible. Written as DNA, the CDR3 is TGTGCCAGCAGCTTCCAGTTAGCGGGACCGTACAATGAGAAGTTCTTC. Translating it yields CASSFQLAGPYNEKFF. The rearrangement links TRBV6-5 to TRBJ2-1; the match to TRBD2 covers 8 bases. Per germline, CDR1 MNHEY and CDR2 SVGAGI. CDR3 length equals 16 residues.

About this clonotype: Given a much more abundant clone one base away, this may be a read error. The CDR3 DNA is TGTGCCAGCAGCTGGGGGGCCAATGAGCAGTACTTC. Translated: CASSWGANEQYF. The chain has TRBV7-9 and TRBJ2-1; TRBD1 or TRBD2 may be the D gene (6 bases each). The DNA end is more similar to TRBJ2-7, so the J call may be wrong. The CDR3 length is 12 residues. Looked up from germline, CDR1 is SEHNR and CDR2 is FQNEAQ (reference sequence).

This chain uses TRBV20-1 with TRBJ2-1; 9 bases are shared with TRBD2. The V gene's germline CDR1 is DFQATT and CDR2 SNEGSKA (reference sequence). With V trimmed by 1 base and J by 12 bases, 10 bases remained unmatched. This CDR3 comprises 14 residues. CDR3 protein: CSARVTGTSRGQFF. Written as DNA, the CDR3 is TGCAGTGCTAGAGTAACCGGGACTAGCCGAGGGCAGTTCTTC.